Given below is one T cell receptor (beta chain) in context. The data are from a study of blood T cell repertoires in COVID-19. Whole-study context: Samples came from the United States, Italy and Spain, spanning acute and convalescent COVID-19.

The ends lost 5 bases at V and 8 bases at J; junction bases unmatched: 15. The CDR3 loop spans 16 amino acids. Germline V gives CDR1 SGHVS, CDR2 FNYEAQ. Under the authors' procedure: Nucleated cell counts were estimated from reference gene primer amplification. Profiled with immunoSEQ multiplex PCR; TCRdb holds only in-frame clones, not every one. D and trimming were read from the DNA, whereas the V and J calls and clone size are those reported in that table. The repertoire holds about 33,000 clones, with about 90% as singletons. This clonotype was obtained from a human donor in a cohort sampled during active COVID-19. The chain recombines TRBV7-6 with TRBJ1-2, with 9 bases matching TRBD1. The specimen sequenced was peripheral blood. CDR3 in amino acids: CASSLDRGNGLGGYTF. The CDR3 DNA sequence: TGTGCCAGCAGCCTTGACAGGGGGAATGGGCTAGGGGGCTACACCTTC. Full variable domain (missing parts from reference TRBV7-6 and TRBJ1-2): GAGVSQSPRYKVTKRGQDVALRCDPISGHVSLYWYRQALGQGPEFLTYFNYEAQQDKSGLPNDRFSAERPEGSISTLTIQRTEQRDSAMYRCASSLDRGNGLGGYTFGSGTRLTVV.